This T cell receptor beta chain was retrieved from a study of technical replicates of blood from several donors. Profiled with immunoSEQ multiplex PCR; TCRdb holds only in-frame clones, not every one. Altogether 55,000 to 60,000 clones are present, around 93% being singletons, with the ten largest covering around 4%. The CDR3 extends over 15 amino acids. Germline V gene sequence: CDR1 SGHRS, CDR2 YFSETQ. V trimming: 0 bases; J trimming: 8 bases; junction bases outside the gene matches: 10. Sequences were obtained from PBMCs. The rearrangement uses TRBV5-1 and TRBJ1-2; 7 bases are a match to TRBD1. The TCR comes from a human donor in good health. Some clones in this sample may be carry-over from other donors' samples. For the CDR3, the DNA is TGCGCCAGCAGCTTGGCCGGACAGGTCGAAGTAGGCTACACCTTC. Its translation: CASSLAGQVEVGYTF.